This record covers a single T cell receptor (beta chain). Its antigen is not yet known. Base qualities are not provided; no much larger clone lies one nucleotide away. In total, roughly 670 healthy bone marrow donors made up the cohort. At the time of sampling, every cohort member was nominally healthy, though immune exposures that went unrecorded were likely present. The donor was CMV seronegative and belonged to the group of 380 or so seronegative cohort members. Every donor gave a peripheral blood sample, and the peripheral blood mononuclear cells from that sample were used for TCR beta sequencing. Genomic DNA was extracted from the blood cell samples with the Qiagen DNeasy Blood Extraction Kit. The data originate from a study of cytomegalovirus exposure and HLA in healthy donors (dated by TCRdb to the late 2010s). Study-wide context: An earlier analysis of under 600 of the donors reported about 250 Gb of sequence data and about 100 million unique TCR beta sequences from around 200 million T cells. About 300 gigabases of sequencing data and 78 million or so unique TCR sequences were included in an early release covering 550 to 800 HLA-typed donors. The genetic ancestry cluster associated with self-reported Caucasian donors included over 80% of the roughly 400 genotyped donors. The study aimed to test whether signatures of past pathogen exposure could be identified by cataloging public T cell receptors. The study used immunosequencing to profile the T cell repertoires of several hundred subjects and linked those repertoires to cytomegalovirus serostatus. Besides the first cohort of approximately 710 subjects, a separate validation cohort made up of 120 or so different subjects was used. To predict cytomegalovirus infection status, the study brought together high-throughput TCR immunosequencing, statistical association of individual TCRs with disease status, and machine learning. To study patterns of TCR occurrence, a later analysis re-analyzed previously published TCR beta repertoires from under 750 donors and added high-resolution HLA genotyping. In the later analysis, no new phenotypic data were used to find candidate immune exposures; instead, reliance was placed on TCR beta sequences and their occurrence across donors. In an earlier analysis of around 540 of the donors, high-throughput TCR beta sequencing was used to judge whether each TCR beta V gene segment behaved as functional or pseudogenic. Donor age, sex, ethnicity and CMV serostatus were compiled alongside the repertoire data. A later genetic analysis took genome-wide SNP genotypes for about 65% of the 666 donors and used that subset as a discovery cohort. All discovery cohort repertoires had been generated on a single sequencing platform. Both class I and class II loci were covered by HLA typing, at four-digit resolution. The number of donors typed differed by locus, with roughly 629-640 for A, B, C, DRB1 and DQB1, 522 for DQA1, about 610 for DPA1, and 400 to 490 for DPB1. Because of strong linkage in the cohort, roughly five DR-DQ haplotypes were treated as single units for association and clustering. Among roughly 400 genotyped donors of the cohort, an average of around 250,000 unique TCR beta nucleotide sequences was sequenced per donor, of which about 18% were non-productive. Here is what the overall study found, with its caveats: A later analysis found that HLA-associated TCR beta chains were more clonally expanded and had lower generation probabilities than equally common non-associated chains. Broadly in line with IMGT annotations, most TCR beta V segments showed up in productive rearrangements about 90% or about 30% of the time in an earlier analysis of several hundred of the donors. In this cohort, only TCR beta chains were sequenced, and detectable features were limited by the absence of alpha or paired-chain data. The sequencing pipeline was judged likely to have produced a cluster of highly shared sequence variants as a technical artifact. It was suggested by the authors that the approach could potentially be generalized to other disease states and immunological phenotypes. In a later analysis, TCR association rates were found to vary across HLA loci, with the most associated TCRs seen for DRB1 alleles and the fewest for HLA-C alleles. Assigning TCR associations to individual alleles was difficult when HLA alleles, especially DR and DQ, strongly co-occurred. Presence/absence analyses assumed roughly uniform sequencing depth across donors, an assumption that may not hold. A further reported finding was that TCR beta sequences accurately predicted the HLA-A and HLA-B alleles for most subjects in the first cohort. In the study, some 180 TCR beta chains were listed as associated with cytomegalovirus. In a later analysis, most CMV-associated TCR beta chains were found to appear HLA-restricted, with HLA associations seemingly driven largely by CMV exposure. CMV serostatus was the only immune exposure information available for the cohort. A few of the identified cytomegalovirus-associated TCR beta chains were confirmed in vitro to be specific for cytomegalovirus antigens. Correlated functional status among segregating V segments might be attributable to linkage disequilibrium, but an unknown experimental factor could not be ruled out. While some public TCRs were present in many individuals, most TCR sequences turned up only very rarely across donors. The earlier analysis of approximately 540 of the donors excluded roughly 17 rarely observed V segments, including chromosome 9 orphons, because counts were too low. A later genetic analysis reported fewer N-insertions in productive TCRs among donors in an Asian-associated ancestry cluster than the roughly 700-donor mean. Some IMGT-functional V segments, including TRBV6-2 and TRBV6-3, could not be told apart with the 87-base-pair reads, so those segments were excluded. Several of the top co-occurrence clusters appeared to be linked to parvovirus B19, influenza, CMV and Epstein-Barr virus, according to a later analysis. Because HLA typing was missing for some donors at each locus, association tests included only the typed subset. In a later genetic analysis, a missense DCLRE1C variant was associated with V-gene and J-gene trimming of TCR beta chains, and the association was replicated in an independent cohort. The classifier was reported to diagnose cytomegalovirus status with high specificity and sensitivity in both the original cohort and the validation cohort. In a later analysis, 15,000 to 20,000 TCR beta sequences were associated with specific HLA alleles at a false discovery rate of 0.05.

The method behind the library was the immunoSEQ multiplex PCR assay. For the multiplex PCR, a mixture combining 60 forward primers for TCR Vbeta segments and 13 reverse primers for TCR Jbeta segments was used. Amplification of the CDR3 region of rearranged TCR beta genes was performed with a multiplex PCR assay on genomic DNA. The Illumina HiSeq System was used to sequence the amplified TCR beta libraries as 87-base-pair reads. In the source study's methods: A later analysis counted tens of millions of unique TCR beta chains across the 640 or so repertoires, and some 11 million of these chains were shared by at least two donors. To remove PCR and sequencing errors, raw reads were error-corrected and collapsed into unique sequences using a nearest-neighbor algorithm that merged closely related sequences. Alignment of CDR3 sequences to IMGT reference sequences was used to assign V, D and J gene segments. For a sequence to be retained, a match of at least six nucleotides to both a V gene segment and a J gene segment was required. Rearrangements were called productive when the CDR3 lacked stop codons and stayed in frame with V and J; all others were non-productive. CDR3 was defined by IMGT convention, running from the second conserved V-encoded cysteine to the conserved J-encoded phenylalanine. The earlier analysis of about 530 of the donors excluded any sequence lacking an unambiguous match to a single V gene segment. In an earlier analysis of several hundred of the donors, V segments were called functional above 56.7% productive rearrangements and were called segregating when the between-donor standard deviation exceeded 5%. A statistical classification framework was built for diagnosing cytomegalovirus status from the catalog of TCR beta chain sequences. In a later analysis, V and J genes were assigned by comparing TCR nucleotide sequences against IMGT/GENE-DB human TR gene sequences. A later analysis assigned CDR3 sequences and most-parsimonious VDJ recombination scenarios with the TCRdist pipeline. A later analysis defined each TCR beta chain by its CDR3 amino acid sequence plus V-gene family, and excluded reads lacking a unique V-gene family. To address suspected cross-contamination and a sequencing artifact, a later analysis removed 450 to 700 highly shared, low-generation-probability nucleotide sequences. A later analysis calculated a clonal expansion index for each public chain from normalized within-repertoire ranks of inferred template counts. Generation probabilities in a later analysis came from a VDJ recombination model fitted to out-of-frame rearrangements, and those results were checked against IGoR. In a later analysis, hypergeometric tests were used to score TCR-TCR, TCR-HLA and TCR-CMV co-occurrence, with a repertoire-size bias correction applied to TCR pairs. To estimate false discovery rates, a later analysis permuted the HLA or CMV assignments 20 times. In a later analysis, co-occurring TCRs were grouped using DBSCAN, with TCRdist sequence similarity added in when clustering inside HLA-allele-positive subsets. Co-occurrence clustering excluded repertoires with fewer than 30,000 or more than 120,000 public chains, plus five with anomalous nucleotide sharing. Imported from immuneACCESS, the table was reduced by TCRdb to in-frame sequences with V and J called. These copies leave out some clones; in studies compared against another copy, an unresolved V gene accounts for under half, and the cause of the remainder is not known. V, J and clone size reflect that table, while D and trimming were determined from the DNA. Across this sample there are over 85,000 clones, with roughly 80% seen only once. Of the sample, about 2% is held by the ten largest clones.

For this chain, trimming is 1 base at the V end and 9 bases at the J end, and the number of junction bases without a gene match is 3. The CDR3 runs 12 residues from the cysteine to the phenylalanine. Left in the record is the CDR3 DNA by itself, 36 bases read in frame from the first base. Looking up the germline V gene yields CDR1 MNHNS and CDR2 SASEGT. The V and J genes are TRBV6-1 and TRBJ2-7; 7 bases in between match TRBD2. This sequence originates from a man aged 40-49 years in good health and CMV-seronegative. The sequenced sample was PBMCs. The bases read TGTGCCAGCAGTGAAGGATGGGGGGGGCAGTACTTC. This codes for CASSEGWGGQYF.